The next 4 T cell receptor beta chains were all read from a single sample in a study of a mutant IDH1 vaccine in newly diagnosed glioma (dated by TCRdb to the early 2020s). Antigens of these TCRs are unknown. Libraries came from the immunoSEQ multiplex PCR assay. What TCRdb holds here is the immuneACCESS table cut down to in-frame rearrangements. Part of the clones is not present; checked against another copy, under half of the missing clones reflect an unresolved V gene, and the others are unexplained. For this sample there are roughly 46,000 clones; about 81% appear just once. The ten biggest clones cover around 4.7% of the sample. The intended sense of this specimen's time point label: week 47, end of study. Each vaccine dose, consisting of 300 ug of a 20-mer mutant IDH1 peptide in Montanide, was administered subcutaneously with topical imiquimod. This sample comprised PBMCs, obtained from a glioma patient whose treatment included an IDH1 peptide vaccine. These receptors all stem from a woman in her twenties or thirties with glioma. Some clones in this sample may be carry-over from other donors' samples.

The genes are TRBV5-5 and TRBJ1-1; D gene ambiguous. This CDR3 has 13 residues. V was shortened by 1 base and J by 1 base, with 5 bases between the two germline ends. Per the germline V gene, CDR1 is SGHKS and CDR2 is YYEKEE (reference sequence). The CDR3 sequence is CASSLYKNTEAFF. CDR3 in DNA: TGTGCCAGCAGCTTGTATAAGAACACTGAAGCTTTCTTT. The whole variable domain, filled in from reference TRBV5-5 and TRBJ1-1, reads DAGVTQSPTHLIKTRGQQVTLRCSPISGHKSVSWYQQVLGQGPQFIFQYYEKEERGRGNFPDRFSARQFPNYSSELNVNALLLGDSALYLCASSLYKNTEAFFGQGTRLTVV.

The V call is TRBV10-3, the J call TRBJ1-2; D possibly corresponds to TRBD1 (6 bases). Per germline, CDR1 ENHRY and CDR2 SYGVKD. CDR3 length equals 13 residues. V lost 3 bases and J 4 bases, leaving 9 bases between the germline ends. Here the CDR3 reads CAISERTAYGYTF. In DNA form, the CDR3 reads TGTGCCATCAGTGAACGGACAGCCTATGGCTACACCTTC.

The chain links TRBV19 to TRBJ2-2; D not certain. CDR1 is LNHDA, CDR2 SQIVND, per germline (reference sequence). V dropped 7 bases and J dropped 0 bases, with 3 bases sitting between them. This CDR3 is 12 amino acids long. The CDR3: CASNPNTGELFF. The CDR3 DNA reads as TGTGCCAGTAACCCGAACACCGGGGAGCTGTTTTTT.

The V call is TRBV2, the J call TRBJ1-4; 8 bases map to TRBD1. V shed 2 bases, J shed 7 bases, and the junction held 9 bases outside the gene matches. The CDR3 consists of 16 residues. From germline, CDR1 is SNHLY and CDR2 FYNNEI. This CDR3 is CASSERQGAAGEKLFF. The CDR3 DNA reads as TGTGCCAGCAGTGAACGGCAGGGGGCAGCTGGTGAAAAACTGTTTTTT.